The T cell receptor beta chain under discussion was sequenced for a study of radiotherapy plus CTLA-4 blockade in lung cancer. Study background: Objective responses were documented in around a sixth of patients, with disease control in about 31%. Study-level findings and limits: An expansion of tumor-derived TCR clones occurred in blood after radiotherapy plus ipilimumab.

Per germline, CDR1 SQVTM and CDR2 ANQGSEA. Trimming took 6 bases from V and 0 from J, leaving 11 bases between them. This CDR3 comprises 13 residues. Turning to this clone: Antigen: not known.

Treatment of patients with chemo-refractory metastatic non-small-cell lung cancer consisted of focal radiation plus CTLA-4 blockade with ipilimumab. The data were produced by immunoSEQ multiplex PCR, yet TCRdb's version contains in-frame clones alone and is incomplete. The table includes about 15,000 clones, roughly two thirds detected once. This rearrangement joins TRBV29-1 to TRBJ1-2; a possible D gene is TRBD1 (5 bases). The material sequenced was peripheral blood, taken from a patient treated with radiotherapy plus ipilimumab. The clonotype originates from a human donor with non-small cell lung cancer whose response to radiotherapy plus ipilimumab could not be evaluated. CDR3: CSVLPTANYGYTF. CDR3 nucleotide sequence: TGCAGCGTACTTCCGACAGCTAACTATGGCTACACCTTC.